Listed here are 25 T cell receptor beta chains from one sample, sequenced in a study of blood T cell repertoires in COVID-19. Method: immunoSEQ multiplex PCR; TCRdb's copy keeps in-frame clones and lacks some. The data hold more than 150,000 clones, with about nine tenths observed a single time. The sample comprised peripheral blood. All receptors derive from a man in his 70s with active or convalescent COVID-19.

J is TRBJ2-5 and V is TRBV25-1; tentatively, D is TRBD1 (6 bases). The V and J ends lost 4 bases and 1 base respectively, with 13 bases between them. The CDR3 length is 15 residues. CDR1 is MGHDK and CDR2 is SYGVNS in the germline V gene. CDR3 residues: CASSGTGTPQETQYF. CDR3 DNA sequence: TGTGCCAGCAGTGGTACCGGGACACCCCAAGAGACCCAGTACTTC.

V and J are TRBV7-2 and TRBJ1-2; tentative D call: TRBD1 (6 bases). Germline values: CDR1 SGHTA, CDR2 FQGNSA. CDR3 size: 14 residues. The V end was cut by 1 base, the J end by 8 bases, with 14 bases between. CDR3 loop: CASSLDRAGMGYTF. The CDR3 nucleotides read TGTGCCAGCAGCTTAGACAGGGCCGGAATGGGCTACACCTTC.

V and J are TRBV19 and TRBJ1-1; D might be TRBD1 (5 bases). This CDR3 has 15 amino acids. Per the germline V gene, CDR1 is LNHDA and CDR2 is SQIVND (reference sequence). The V and J ends lost 5 bases and 1 base respectively, with 14 bases between them. The CDR3 DNA follows: TGTGCCAGTAGTCGGAGGGCCAGGGAGAACACTGAAGCTTTCTTT. Protein: CASSRRARENTEAFF.

This chain connects TRBV7-9 to TRBJ1-2, with D perhaps matching TRBD1 (6 bases). In germline, CDR1 is SEHNR, CDR2 FQNEAQ (reference sequence). The CDR3 contains 14 residues. Trimming removed 6 bases at V and 4 bases at J, with 15 bases between. CDR3: CASSPDIQGYGYTF. CDR3 coding DNA: TGTGCCAGCAGTCCGGACATACAGGGCTATGGCTACACCTTC.

V is TRBV20-1 and J is TRBJ2-1; the match to TRBD2 covers 7 bases. The CDR3 runs 15 residues. V gave up 6 bases and J gave up 7 bases; unmatched junction bases: 15. Germline CDR1 reads DFQATT; CDR2 reads SNEGSKA (reference sequence). CDR3 nucleotides: TGCAGTGCCAGTACCTTTCGCGGGAGTGGGAATGAGCAGTTCTTC. Encoded protein: CSASTFRGSGNEQFF.

This clone was observed a few times. This rearrangement joins TRBV2 to TRBJ1-6, with 12 bases identical to TRBD1. This CDR3 has 15 residues. The germline gives CDR1 SNHLY, CDR2 FYNNEI. V shed 11 bases and J 7 bases; nucleotides not matched to a gene: 9. CDR3 sequence (DNA): TGTGCCGGGGCCGGGACAGGGGGCGAGAATTCACCCCTCCACTTT. Residues: CAGAGTGGENSPLHF.

This clone was counted a few times. The CDR3 loop reads CASSLGDRGNQETQYF. CDR3 DNA sequence: TGTGCCAGCAGCTTAGGTGACAGGGGGAACCAAGAGACCCAGTACTTC. The V and J genes are TRBV7-9 and TRBJ2-5; 9 bases align to TRBD1. Germline CDR1 and CDR2: SEHNR and FQNEAQ (reference sequence). V gave up 1 base and J gave up 0 bases; unmatched junction bases: 3. This CDR3 contains 16 residues.

The chain joins TRBV30 to TRBJ1-1, with 9 bases fitting TRBD1. Germline values: CDR1 GTSNPN, CDR2 SVGIG (reference sequence). Trimming cost V 3 bases and J 6 bases; bases outside gene matches: 8. CDR3 length: 14 residues. This chain's CDR3 is CAWSRDRAEAEAFF. The CDR3 coding sequence is TGTGCCTGGAGCAGGGACAGGGCTGAGGCTGAAGCTTTCTTT.

The chain uses TRBV9 and TRBJ1-2, with D maybe TRBD1 (6 bases). Germline V CDR1 and CDR2: SGDLS, YYNGEE. V was pared by 3 bases and J by 2 bases, with 14 bases between. This CDR3 spans 15 amino acids. The CDR3 DNA reads as TGTGCCAGCAGCGAAAGAGTGACAGGAAACTATGGCTACACCTTC. Its translation: CASSERVTGNYGYTF.

The V and J genes are TRBV5-1 and TRBJ1-4, with TRBD1 matching 11 bases. The CDR3 runs to 16 residues. The germline V gene has CDR1 SGHRS and CDR2 YFSETQ. V lost 0 bases, J lost 7 bases, and 5 bases stayed unmatched. CDR3 amino acids: CASSLEGGTGGEKLFF. CDR3 bases: TGCGCCAGCAGCTTGGAGGGCGGGACAGGGGGTGAAAAACTGTTTTTT.

The rearrangement joins TRBV28 to TRBJ1-2; 9 bases are a match to TRBD1. The V gene end was trimmed by 6 bases and the J gene end by 6 bases; junction bases not matched to a gene: 8. The CDR3 is made up of 14 amino acids. Germline values: CDR1 MDHEN, CDR2 SYDVKM. The CDR3 coding sequence is TGTGCCAGCAGCCCGGGACAGGGAACGGATGGCTACACCTTC. Residues: CASSPGQGTDGYTF.

The chain uses TRBV7-9 and TRBJ2-1; 11 bases align to TRBD1. This CDR3 comprises 16 residues. J was trimmed by 7 bases and V by 6 bases; bases with no gene match: 11. The germline V gene encodes CDR1 SEHNR and CDR2 FQNEAQ (reference sequence). The CDR3 here is CASRSTGTGGINEQFF. The DNA of the CDR3 is TGTGCCAGCAGATCAACCGGGACAGGGGGAATTAATGAGCAGTTCTTC.

The J gene is TRBJ1-1, the V gene TRBV6-2 or TRBV6-3, with 7 bases that match TRBD1. Trimming removed 0 bases from V and 0 bases from J; junction bases left unmatched: 1. Germline V gene sequence: CDR1 MNHEY, CDR2 SVGEGT. The CDR3 runs 15 residues. This CDR3 reads CASSYSDRMNTEAFF. The CDR3 DNA sequence: TGTGCCAGCAGTTACTCGGACAGGATGAACACTGAAGCTTTCTTT.

CDR3 in DNA: TGCGCCAGCAGCTACGCCTCCGGGGGATACGACACTGAAGCTTTCTTT. Encoded protein: CASSYASGGYDTEAFF. The V call is TRBV5-1, the J call TRBJ1-1; D is perhaps TRBD1 (5 bases). Trimming shortened V by 3 bases and J by 3 bases, and 18 bases separated the two germline ends. The germline V gene encodes CDR1 SGHRS and CDR2 YFSETQ. The CDR3 is 16 amino acids. The entire variable domain, with the rest obtained from reference TRBV5-1 and TRBJ1-1, is as follows: KAGVTQTPRYLIKTRGQQVTLSCSPISGHRSVSWYQQTPGQGLQFLFEYFSETQRNKGNFPGRFSGRQFSNSRSEMNVSTLELGDSALYLCASSYASGGYDTEAFFGQGTRLTVV.

This chain connects TRBV29-1 to TRBJ1-3, with TRBD1 as a possible D gene (5 bases). The CDR3 has 13 residues. V shed 7 bases and J shed 4 bases, with 14 bases lying between them. Germline V gene sequence: CDR1 SQVTM, CDR2 ANQGSEA. CDR3 protein: CSGGGVSGNTIYF. In DNA, the CDR3 is TGCAGCGGGGGGGGAGTATCCGGAAACACCATATATTTT.

This clone was detected only a few times. V and J are TRBV5-4 and TRBJ1-5; the match to TRBD1 covers 7 bases. V gave up 2 bases and J gave up 3 bases; unmatched junction bases: 8. CDR1 is SGHNT and CDR2 is YYREEE in the germline V gene (reference sequence). This CDR3 spans 16 amino acids. CDR3 in amino acids: CASSFRGKGANQPQHF. CDR3 DNA sequence: TGTGCCAGCAGCTTCAGGGGTAAGGGGGCCAATCAGCCCCAGCATTTT.

The count of this clone is one. The gene calls are TRBV28 and TRBJ2-2; D unclear. V lost 10 bases and J 6 bases, leaving 12 bases between the germline ends. Germline lookup yields CDR1 MDHEN and CDR2 SYDVKM. The CDR3 covers 12 residues. The CDR3 DNA reads TGTGCCACCAATTCGGTGGCCGGGGAGCTGTTTTTT. It translates to CATNSVAGELFF.

V gene TRBV9 combines with J gene TRBJ2-5; D is undetermined. CDR1 SGDLS and CDR2 YYNGEE come from the germline V gene. This CDR3 spans 13 amino acids. The V and J ends lost 2 bases and 1 base respectively, with 6 bases between them. CDR3 bases: TGTGCCAGCAGCGTGTACAGCCAAGAGACCCAGTACTTC. This encodes CASSVYSQETQYF.

This chain joins TRBV3-1 (or the pseudogene TRBV3-2) and TRBJ1-1; D ambiguous. The ends were cut back, 2 bases at V and 1 base at J, with 8 bases in the middle. Germline V gene data show CDR1 as LGHDT and CDR2 as YNNKEL (reference sequence). This CDR3 region has 14 residues. The CDR3 protein is CASSQRAGNTEAFF. The CDR3, as DNA: TGTGCCAGCAGCCAACGAGCCGGGAACACTGAAGCTTTCTTT.

The V gene is TRBV27, the J gene TRBJ2-5, with TRBD2 identical over 11 bases. Germline CDR1 MNHEY, CDR2 SMNVEV (reference sequence). The V gene end was trimmed by 3 bases and the J gene end by 7 bases; junction bases not matched to a gene: 4. The CDR3 consists of 14 residues. The CDR3, as DNA: TGTGCCAGCAGTTTTAGCGGGGGGGCGCGGACCCAGTACTTC. Encoded protein: CASSFSGGARTQYF.

This clone came up a few times. This chain joins TRBV2 and TRBJ1-1; D may be TRBD1 (6 bases). The CDR3 spans 12 residues. The V end lost 4 bases, the J end lost 11 bases, and 14 bases lay between the germline ends. CDR1 is SNHLY, CDR2 FYNNEI, per germline. CDR3 in amino acids: CASSGGGRLAFF. DNA of the CDR3: TGTGCCAGCAGTGGCGGGGGGCGACTGGCTTTCTTT.

The chain uses TRBV27 and TRBJ2-7; D perhaps matches TRBD1 (5 bases). The CDR3 has 13 residues. Trimming took off 3 bases at V and 7 bases at J, with 13 bases between the two ends. Germline CDR1 MNHEY, CDR2 SMNVEV (reference sequence). The CDR3: CASSFGRAREQYF. The CDR3 bases are TGTGCCAGCAGTTTCGGCAGGGCCCGAGAGCAGTACTTC.

The rearrangement links TRBV6-2 or TRBV6-3 to TRBJ1-5; D not certain. The CDR3 has 15 amino acids. The V and J ends lost 2 bases and 8 bases respectively, with 16 bases between them. CDR1 is MNHEY, CDR2 SVGEGT, per germline. The CDR3 protein is CASSYTAVDLEPQHF. The CDR3 DNA reads as TGTGCCAGCAGTTACACGGCGGTGGATCTGGAGCCCCAGCATTTT.

The chain links TRBV9 to TRBJ1-1; maybe TRBD1 (5 bases). Trimming took 3 bases from V and 4 from J, leaving 16 bases between them. CDR3 length: 15 residues. Germline values: CDR1 SGDLS, CDR2 YYNGEE. CDR3 sequence: CASSALREVVTEAFF. The CDR3 bases are TGTGCCAGCAGCGCGCTCAGGGAAGTGGTCACTGAAGCTTTCTTT.

V usage is TRBV30 and J usage is TRBJ2-1; 12 bases line up with TRBD1. The CDR3 totals 15 residues. Trimming removed 2 bases from V and 7 bases from J; junction bases left unmatched: 6. Looked up from germline, CDR1 is GTSNPN and CDR2 is SVGIG (reference sequence). The CDR3 here is CAWSLGTGGFNEQFF. The DNA for the CDR3 is TGTGCCTGGAGTCTCGGGACAGGGGGCTTTAATGAGCAGTTCTTC. The whole variable domain, remainder taken from reference TRBV30 and TRBJ2-1, is SQTIHQWPATLVQPVGSPLSLECTVEGTSNPNLYWYRQAAGRGLQLLFYSVGIGQISSEVPQNLSASRPQDRQFILSSKKLLLSDSGFYLCAWSLGTGGFNEQFFGPGTRLTVL.